The entry below describes one TCR beta chain. The antigen is unknown. A much larger clone differs from this one at a single base, so this may be a read error. Then a second PCR, running about 7 to 11 cycles, was carried out with a sample-barcoded 5' primer and a J-beta primer mix. Every cDNA was tagged by a template-switch adaptor with 12 random nucleotides. Per sample, CDR3-containing paired-end reads numbered at least 3 million. TCRdb recomputed calls from the 5' RACE reads with MiXCR, one row per CDR3 protein. The repertoire consists of over a million distinct CDR3 sequences, with more than 40% occurring once and the leading ten covering approximately 17%. This entry is derived from a study of blood T cells in healthy people across ages. Study-wide results and limits: Fewer expanded clones and more diversity marked long-lived versus aged donors.

Donors ranged from roughly 6 to 100 years old and were healthy Caucasians in Russia. There are 13 residues in the CDR3. Germline V CDR1 and CDR2: DFQATT, SNEGSKA (reference sequence). Sample: blood. The gene calls are TRBV20-1 and TRBJ2-7; TRBD2 agrees at 8 bases. The TCR was taken from a woman in her sixties in good health. CDR3 region: CGASSSGSSEQYF. The CDR3 DNA reads as TGCGGTGCTAGCTCAAGCGGGAGTTCCGAGCAGTACTTC.